Following are 32 T cell receptor beta chains from one sample sequenced in a study of T cell responses to AZD1222 COVID-19 vaccine. Produced via immunoSEQ multiplex PCR; TCRdb's table is partial and in-frame only. The repertoire holds some 110,000 clones, with 92% as singletons. Sequenced here: peripheral blood, sampled 28 days after the second AZD1222 dose. Receptor source: an adult who received the AZD1222 COVID-19 vaccine.

The J gene is TRBJ2-7, the V gene TRBV3-1 (or the pseudogene TRBV3-2); 8 positions match TRBD2. CDR1 LGHDT and CDR2 YNNKEL come from the germline V gene (reference sequence). CDR3 length equals 17 residues. Losses at the gene ends were 3 bases for V and 0 bases for J; bases not matched to a gene: 10. As DNA, the CDR3 is TGTGCCAGCAGCCAGGGGACTAGTCGGGGGGTCTCCTACGAGCAGTACTTC. Its protein product is CASSQGTSRGVSYEQYF.

The genes are TRBV6-5 and TRBJ2-3; TRBD1 aligns across 7 bases. This CDR3 has 13 residues. Trimming at V came to 7 bases and at J to 3 bases, leaving 4 bases not matched to a gene. Germline V gene lookup returns CDR1 MNHEY and CDR2 SVGAGI. In nucleotides, the CDR3 is TGTGCCAGCACCCGGACAGGAACAGATACGCAGTATTTT. Amino acid sequence: CASTRTGTDTQYF.

The rearrangement links TRBV29-1 to TRBJ1-3; D might be TRBD1 (5 bases). Per germline, CDR1 SQVTM and CDR2 ANQGSEA. The ends were cut back, 7 bases at V and 2 bases at J, with 9 bases in the middle. This CDR3 has 12 amino acids. The CDR3 loop is CSGWTTGNTIYF. In DNA form, the CDR3 reads TGCAGCGGCTGGACAACTGGAAACACCATATATTTT.

About this clone: The junction departs from the called germline gene at one end, perhaps through a read error. J is TRBJ1-3 and V is TRBV19; D unclear. CDR3 length: 14 amino acids. CDR1 is LNHDA, CDR2 SQIVND, per germline (reference sequence). CDR3 region: CASKRESSGNTIYF. DNA for the CDR3: TGTGCGAGTAAACGGGAAAGCTCTGGAAACACCATATATTTT. Together with reference TRBV19 and TRBJ1-3, the CDR3 gives the full variable domain: DGGITQSPKYLFRKEGQNVTLSCEQNLNHDAMYWYRQDPGQGLRLIYYSQIVNDFQKGDIAEGYSVSREKKESFPLTVTSAQKNPTAFYLCASKRESSGNTIYFGEGSWLTVV.

The V gene is TRBV30, the J gene TRBJ2-7; a weak D match, TRBD1 (5 bases). The CDR3 consists of 11 residues. Trimming took off 5 bases at V and 2 bases at J, with 7 bases between the two ends. Germline CDR1 reads GTSNPN; CDR2 reads SVGIG (reference sequence). The CDR3 DNA reads TGTGCCTGGTCGACAGCCTACGAGCAGTACTTC. Translation gives CAWSTAYEQYF.

The J gene is TRBJ2-2, the V gene TRBV27, with D maybe TRBD2 (5 bases). The V end was cut by 6 bases, the J end by 6 bases, with 11 bases between. The CDR3 length is 13 residues. CDR1 and CDR2 (germline): MNHEY, SMNVEV (reference sequence). The CDR3 DNA reads as TGTGCCAGCAGCGGGGTCCGGGCCGGGGAGCTGTTTTTT. Translation gives CASSGVRAGELFF.

The chain recombines TRBV6-6 with TRBJ1-1; D unresolved. This CDR3 is built from 13 residues. V was trimmed by 2 bases and J by 5 bases, leaving 9 bases between them. Germline CDR1 MNHNY, CDR2 SVGAGI (reference sequence). The CDR3 sequence is CASSYEGRTEAFF. The CDR3 coding sequence is TGTGCCAGCAGTTACGAGGGCCGAACTGAAGCTTTCTTT.

This clone is a singleton in its sample. Here the CDR3 reads CATSAVPKTRRTQYF. DNA of the CDR3: TGTGCCACCAGTGCGGTACCGAAGACTCGACGGACCCAGTACTTC. V and J are TRBV24-1 and TRBJ2-5; D is uncertain. This CDR3 spans 15 amino acids. Trimming stripped 5 bases from V and 7 bases from J, with 19 bases between. Germline lookup yields CDR1 KGHDR and CDR2 SFDVKD.

The chain carries TRBV6-2 or TRBV6-3 and TRBJ2-3, with 15 bases that match TRBD2. Germline lookup yields CDR1 MNHEY and CDR2 SVGEGT. The V segment lost 5 bases and the J segment 7 bases; nucleotides outside the gene matches: 4. CDR3 length equals 15 residues. The CDR3 reads CASSRTSGRAYTQYF. The CDR3 bases are TGTGCCAGCAGTCGGACTAGCGGGAGGGCGTATACGCAGTATTTT.

The V gene is TRBV7-9, the J gene TRBJ1-2; possibly TRBD1 for D (5 bases). Trimming left V 5 bases short and J 3 bases short, with 7 bases between. There are 12 residues in the CDR3. CDR1 is SEHNR and CDR2 is FQNEAQ in the germline V gene (reference sequence). The CDR3 is CASSRGDYGYTF. In DNA, the CDR3 is TGTGCCAGCAGCAGGGGTGACTATGGCTACACCTTC.

The chain recombines TRBV3-1 (or the pseudogene TRBV3-2) with TRBJ1-2; the D is unclear. CDR1 and CDR2 (germline): LGHDT, YNNKEL (reference sequence). V lost 2 bases to trimming and J lost 2 bases, with 12 bases between them. This CDR3 spans 15 amino acids. The CDR3 protein is CASSQNRAWNYGYTF. CDR3 in DNA: TGTGCCAGCAGCCAAAACCGGGCATGGAACTATGGCTACACCTTC.

This chain links TRBV27 with TRBJ1-2, with no clear D. Trimming removed 2 bases at V and 8 bases at J, with 18 bases between. The germline gives CDR1 MNHEY, CDR2 SMNVEV (reference sequence). CDR3 length equals 15 residues. The CDR3 sequence: CASSLSRGGTKGYTF. The CDR3 DNA reads TGTGCCAGCAGTTTAAGTCGCGGAGGTACGAAAGGCTACACCTTC.

This sequence joins TRBV5-4 and TRBJ2-5, with TRBD1 as a possible D gene (7 bases). V was cut by 4 bases and J by 2 bases, with 12 bases left in between. This CDR3 is 14 amino acids long. Germline V gene data show CDR1 as SGHNT and CDR2 as YYREEE (reference sequence). The CDR3 nucleotides read TGTGCCAGCAGCGGGGGGACAGCACAAGAGACCCAGTACTTC. This sequence encodes CASSGGTAQETQYF.

This sequence joins TRBV3-1 (or the pseudogene TRBV3-2) and TRBJ2-1, with D perhaps matching TRBD2 (7 bases). Germline V CDR1 and CDR2: LGHDT, YNNKEL (reference sequence). Deletions cut 1 base from V and 10 bases from J, with 14 bases between. The CDR3 consists of 14 residues. The CDR3 loop reads CASSQVDGGGEQFF. The CDR3 nucleotides read TGTGCCAGCAGCCAAGTGGATGGCGGGGGCGAGCAGTTCTTC.

The chain joins TRBV10-3 to TRBJ1-2, with TRBD1 matching 9 bases. There are 15 residues in the CDR3. J lost 1 base, V lost 2 bases, and 2 bases had no gene match. From germline, CDR1 is ENHRY and CDR2 SYGVKD. CDR3 DNA sequence: TGTGCCATCAGTGAGGACAGGGGGTATAACTATGGCTACACCTTC. Encoded protein: CAISEDRGYNYGYTF.

The CDR3 nucleotides are TGTGCCAGCAGCTTAGCCGTGTTGTGGTCCCCTCTCTACAATGAGCAGTTCTTC. Its protein is CASSLAVLWSPLYNEQFF. This chain uses TRBV7-8 with TRBJ2-1; the D is unclear. Trimming left V 0 bases short and J 3 bases short, with 18 bases between. This CDR3 region has 18 residues. Germline CDR1 and CDR2: SGHVS and FQNEAQ.

The chain uses TRBV14 and TRBJ1-5, with D uncertain. This CDR3 is built from 17 residues. Germline-derived CDR1 and CDR2 are SGHDN and FVKESK. V was clipped by 0 bases and J by 0 bases, with 12 bases between them. In nucleotides, the CDR3 is TGTGCCAGCAGCCAAGATCGAATCAGGAGTAGCAATCAGCCCCAGCATTTT. Translation: CASSQDRIRSSNQPQHF.

The genes are TRBV7-9 and TRBJ2-1; TRBD2 matches 8 bases. Losses at the gene ends were 5 bases for V and 2 bases for J; bases not matched to a gene: 14. CDR3 length: 18 amino acids. Germline V lookup: CDR1 SEHNR, CDR2 FQNEAQ (reference sequence). The CDR3 DNA follows: TGTGCCAGCAGCACAACACTTCCGAGGACTAGCACCTACAATGAGCAGTTCTTC. It yields the protein CASSTTLPRTSTYNEQFF.

The gene calls are TRBV7-6 and TRBJ1-4; the match to TRBD1 covers 7 bases. The CDR3 extends over 19 amino acids. V was clipped by 1 base and J by 7 bases; unmatched bases: 18. Per germline, CDR1 SGHVS and CDR2 FNYEAQ. CDR3 in DNA: TGTGCCAGCAGCTTAGTCCCCCAATCACAGGGGCGGACTGGTGAAAAACTGTTTTTT. Its protein is CASSLVPQSQGRTGEKLFF.

The chain carries TRBV3-1 (or the pseudogene TRBV3-2) and TRBJ2-7; no clear D gene. The CDR3 has 13 residues. V lost 10 bases and J 3 bases, leaving 16 bases between the germline ends. Germline V gene lookup returns CDR1 LGHDT and CDR2 YNNKEL (reference sequence). For the CDR3, the DNA is TGTGCCACCGGAGACCTCGGACGCTACGAGCAGTACTTC. It codes for CATGDLGRYEQYF.

The rearrangement joins TRBV2 to TRBJ1-2, with 10 positions matching TRBD1. Trimming at V came to 10 bases and at J to 0 bases, leaving 5 bases not matched to a gene. CDR3 length: 14 amino acids. In germline, CDR1 is SNHLY, CDR2 FYNNEI. CDR3 region: CATRDRGTNYGYTF. In DNA form, the CDR3 reads TGTGCCACAAGGGACAGGGGAACTAACTATGGCTACACCTTC.

The chain employs TRBV28 and TRBJ2-5; a weak D match, TRBD2 (5 bases). Germline V CDR1 and CDR2: MDHEN, SYDVKM. V lost 8 bases and J lost 5, with 15 bases in between. The CDR3 spans 13 residues. CDR3 coding DNA: TGTGCCAGCCTGAGGGCCGATAGGGAGACCCAGTACTTC. Encoded protein: CASLRADRETQYF.

The J gene is TRBJ1-4, the V gene TRBV5-1; D unresolved. CDR1 and CDR2 from the germline V gene are SGHRS and YFSETQ. CDR3 length: 13 residues. The germline V and J ends were trimmed by 0 bases and 6 bases, with 6 bases remaining between them. The CDR3 reads CASSLAMDEKLFF. The CDR3 nucleotides are TGCGCCAGCAGCTTGGCCATGGATGAAAAACTGTTTTTT.

This chain connects TRBV6-6 to TRBJ2-3; D possibly matches TRBD1 or TRBD2 (5 bases each). Trimming cost V 10 bases and J 4 bases, with 18 bases left between them. Per germline, CDR1 MNHNY and CDR2 SVGAGI (reference sequence). This CDR3 comprises 14 residues. CDR3 DNA sequence: TGTGCCACCCGCCGGGACCCAGATGCAGATACGCAGTATTTT. This translates into CATRRDPDADTQYF.

The chain joins TRBV9 to TRBJ2-1; 9 nucleotides align to TRBD2. The CDR3 totals 16 residues. The V and J ends lost 6 bases and 7 bases, in that order; junction bases with no gene match: 14. The germline gives CDR1 SGDLS, CDR2 YYNGEE. CDR3 in amino acids: CASTKRLAGPWNEQFF. The CDR3 nucleotides are TGTGCCAGCACTAAACGGCTAGCGGGGCCCTGGAATGAGCAGTTCTTC.

The chain recombines TRBV7-2 with TRBJ2-3; D remains ambiguous. CDR3 size: 15 residues. Trimming pared 1 base from V and 1 base from J, leaving 9 bases between. Germline CDR1 SGHTA, CDR2 FQGNSA. The CDR3 DNA reads as TGTGCCAGCAGCTTAGTGGCCTTTGGCACAGATACGCAGTATTTT. This sequence encodes CASSLVAFGTDTQYF.

The chain carries TRBV2 and TRBJ2-1, with 9 bases fitting TRBD2. Germline-derived CDR1 and CDR2 are SNHLY and FYNNEI. The CDR3 length is 15 residues. J gave up 1 base and V 6 bases, and 4 bases lay outside the gene matches. The CDR3 DNA reads TGTGCCAGCAGAAAAGCGGGAGGTTCCTACAATGAGCAGTTCTTC. As protein: CASRKAGGSYNEQFF.

The rearrangement uses TRBV12-5 and TRBJ2-2; D possibly corresponds to TRBD1 (5 bases). With 3 bases removed from V and 0 bases from J, the gap between germline ends came to 8 bases. The CDR3 length is 15 residues. Germline V gene data show CDR1 as LGHNT and CDR2 as FRNRAP. The CDR3 is CASGLGASNTGELFF. The CDR3 DNA reads as TGTGCTAGTGGTTTAGGGGCATCGAACACCGGGGAGCTGTTTTTT.

V is TRBV10-1 and J is TRBJ1-3; 8 positions agree with TRBD1. V lost 4 bases and J lost 0; bases outside the gene matches: 2. CDR1 is WNHNN and CDR2 is SYGVQD in the germline V gene (reference sequence). The CDR3 runs to 15 residues. CDR3: CASSGGTGSGNTIYF. The DNA for the CDR3 is TGCGCCAGCAGTGGAGGGACAGGCTCTGGAAACACCATATATTTT.

The chain couples TRBV7-3 to TRBJ2-5; TRBD2 agrees at 7 bases. Germline lookup yields CDR1 SGHTA and CDR2 FQGTGA. This CDR3 is 13 amino acids long. The V segment lost 5 bases and the J segment 3 bases; nucleotides outside the gene matches: 3. Here the CDR3 DNA reads TGTGCCAGCAGCCGCAGCGGGGAAGAGACCCAGTACTTC. It yields the protein CASSRSGEETQYF.

The rearrangement joins TRBV5-4 to TRBJ2-7; the match to TRBD1 covers 9 bases. V trimming: 8 bases; J trimming: 4 bases; junction bases outside the gene matches: 10. The V gene's germline CDR1 is SGHNT and CDR2 YYREEE (reference sequence). The CDR3 is 14 amino acids. The CDR3 loop reads CASSQQGAFYEQYF. The CDR3 region has the DNA TGTGCCAGTTCACAACAGGGGGCTTTTTACGAGCAGTACTTC.

This sequence joins TRBV24-1 and TRBJ2-7; a weak D match, TRBD1 (6 bases). CDR3 length equals 15 residues. V was shortened by 2 bases and J by 5 bases, with 15 bases between the two germline ends. Germline values: CDR1 KGHDR, CDR2 SFDVKD. CDR3 coding DNA: TGTGCCACCAGTGATTCCGGGACCAGACAGGACGAGCAGTACTTC. Translation: CATSDSGTRQDEQYF.